The present T cell receptor (beta chain) was sequenced within a study of cytomegalovirus exposure and HLA in healthy donors. Study results and caveats: Accurate HLA-A and HLA-B prediction from TCR beta sequences was reported for most subjects. TCR beta sequences numbering more than 15,000 were associated with HLA alleles at 0.05 false discovery rate in a later analysis. A missense DCLRE1C variant was associated with V- and J-gene trimming of TCR beta chains in a later analysis, and an independent cohort replicated the association.

PCR was performed using 60 Vbeta and 13 Jbeta primers. TCRdb's table, derived via immunoSEQ multiplex PCR, lists solely in-frame clones and lacks some. The repertoire holds more than 90,000 clones, more than 70% seen once, with less than 8.5% in the top ten. V was pared by 8 bases and J by 5 bases, with 13 bases between. The CDR3 has 13 amino acids. The germline V gene has CDR1 SNHLY and CDR2 FYNNEI. About this clone itself: The antigen is not known.

This clonotype originated in a female donor in good health and CMV-seronegative. Sequenced sample: PBMCs. The rearrangement joins TRBV2 to TRBJ2-1; perhaps TRBD2 as D (6 bases). The CDR3 region has the DNA TGTGCCAGCTCCGGGACTTTGAACAATGAGCAGTTCTTC. Amino acids: CASSGTLNNEQFF.